Presented here are 25 T cell receptor beta chains from one specimen sequenced in a study of blood T cell repertoires in COVID-19. The method was immunoSEQ multiplex PCR; TCRdb's version includes in-frame clones alone and lacks a portion of them. The profile covers 270,000 or so clones, with roughly 80% appearing a single time and more than 1.2% taken by the ten largest. The sequenced sample was peripheral blood. The receptors were sampled from a human donor with COVID-19, enrolled during active disease. The donor label of this sample is uncertain.

This clone was recorded once. This rearrangement joins TRBV5-1 to TRBJ2-7, with 9 bases fitting TRBD1. After removal of 1 base from V and 0 bases from J, the junction contained 11 bases not matched to a gene. This CDR3 has 18 residues. CDR1 SGHRS and CDR2 YFSETQ come from the germline V gene. The CDR3, as DNA: TGCGCCAGCAGCTTGCGCGTCTCCGGGACAGGGAGCTCCTACGAGCAGTACTTC. Protein sequence: CASSLRVSGTGSSYEQYF.

V usage is TRBV6-5 and J usage is TRBJ1-6; perhaps TRBD1 as D (6 bases). Deletions cut 10 bases from V and 9 bases from J, with 19 bases between. Germline values: CDR1 MNHEY, CDR2 SVGAGI. The CDR3 is 14 amino acids. CDR3 protein: CATSVQGSVSPLHF. CDR3 DNA: TGTGCCACTTCGGTACAGGGTTCGGTTTCACCCCTCCACTTT.

This chain links TRBV18 with TRBJ2-3; the D is unclear. This CDR3 spans 16 amino acids. Germline CDR1 and CDR2: KGHSH and LQKENI. The germline V and J ends were trimmed by 0 bases and 0 bases, with 10 bases remaining between them. CDR3: CASSPPGRSSTDTQYF. CDR3 nucleotide sequence: TGTGCCAGCTCACCACCGGGCAGATCTAGCACAGATACGCAGTATTTT.

This clone has more than one count but fewer than ten. This rearrangement joins TRBV6-2 or TRBV6-3 to TRBJ1-5; D not resolved. The germline V gene encodes CDR1 MNHEY and CDR2 SVGEGT. V gave up 4 bases and J gave up 5 bases, with 18 bases separating them. This CDR3 is 16 amino acids long. The CDR3 nucleotides read TGTGCCAGCAGTTTGGGCACTCTCGGGGTTGATCAGCCCCAGCATTTT. This translates into CASSLGTLGVDQPQHF.

V and J are TRBV28 and TRBJ2-7, with D hard to call. Germline V gives CDR1 MDHEN, CDR2 SYDVKM. CDR3 length equals 15 residues. With 2 bases removed from V and 3 bases from J, the gap between germline ends came to 14 bases. The CDR3 sequence: CASSLPASGIYEQYF. The CDR3 DNA is TGTGCCAGCAGTTTACCTGCGTCAGGAATCTACGAGCAGTACTTC.

The CDR3 nucleotides are TGTGCCAGCAGTGAACCTGCAGGGCCTGGATCACCCCTCCACTTT. Protein product: CASSEPAGPGSPLHF. This chain uses TRBV6-1 with TRBJ1-6; D is perhaps TRBD1 (5 bases). CDR3 length: 15 amino acids. V dropped 2 bases and J dropped 10 bases, with 15 bases sitting between them. The germline CDR1 and CDR2 sequences are MNHNS and SASEGT.

The chain recombines TRBV11-3 with TRBJ1-3, with a possible D match to TRBD1 (6 bases). With 5 bases removed from V and 4 bases from J, the gap between germline ends came to 9 bases. The CDR3 runs to 13 residues. Germline V gene data show CDR1 as SGHNT and CDR2 as YENEEA. CDR3 bases: TGTGCCAGCAGCCAGACAGGAGGAAACACCATATATTTT. This encodes CASSQTGGNTIYF.

The chain links TRBV27 to TRBJ1-2; TRBD1 aligns across 8 bases. V lost 0 bases to trimming and J lost 7 bases; unmatched junction nucleotides: 7. CDR3 length equals 15 residues. CDR1 is MNHEY, CDR2 SMNVEV, per germline (reference sequence). For the CDR3, the DNA is TGTGCCAGCAGTTTATCGGGCAGGGGGCAAGGTGGCTACACCTTC. Its protein is CASSLSGRGQGGYTF.

CDR3 in amino acids: CASSYSSSGTDTQYF. The CDR3 coding sequence is TGTGCCAGCAGTTACTCGAGTAGCGGCACAGATACGCAGTATTTT. V gene TRBV6-5 combines with J gene TRBJ2-3; D is perhaps TRBD2 (5 bases). V was clipped by 0 bases and J by 1 base, with 8 bases between them. Germline CDR1 reads MNHEY; CDR2 reads SVGAGI. This CDR3 has 15 residues.

The CDR3 DNA reads TGTGCCAGCAGCTTCAATCCCCCCTCACCCCTCCACTTT. As protein: CASSFNPPSPLHF. V is TRBV7-4 and J is TRBJ1-6; D is unclear. Trimming stripped 3 bases from V and 10 bases from J, with 10 bases between. Germline values: CDR1 SGHVT, CDR2 SQSDAQ. The CDR3 runs to 13 residues.

The chain couples TRBV28 to TRBJ1-2, with a tentative D call TRBD1 (6 bases). V lost 3 bases, J lost 5 bases, and 19 bases lay in between. Germline CDR1 MDHEN, CDR2 SYDVKM. CDR3 size: 16 residues. The CDR3 is CASSLYRASGPYGYTF. The CDR3, as DNA: TGTGCCAGCAGTTTGTACAGGGCAAGCGGACCTTATGGCTACACCTTC.

DNA for the CDR3: TGTGCCAGCACCCCCTTTCAGGGGGGCGGGGATTACAATGAGCAGTTCTTC. This encodes CASTPFQGGGDYNEQFF. V gene TRBV5-4 combines with J gene TRBJ2-1; D is possibly TRBD1 (7 bases). CDR1 is SGHNT and CDR2 is YYREEE in the germline V gene (reference sequence). Trimming pared 6 bases from V and 4 bases from J, leaving 23 bases between. The CDR3 runs 17 residues.

The chain carries TRBV18 and TRBJ2-7; 12 bases map to TRBD2. Germline-derived CDR1 and CDR2 are KGHSH and LQKENI. CDR3 size: 18 residues. With V trimmed by 6 bases and J by 2 bases, 14 bases remained unmatched. The CDR3 sequence is CASSRSTSGSGGTYEQYF. CDR3 in DNA: TGTGCCAGCTCGCGCTCGACTAGCGGGAGTGGTGGGACCTACGAGCAGTACTTC.

This chain uses TRBV6-1 with TRBJ1-3; tentative D call: TRBD1 (5 bases). V lost 3 bases and J 4 bases, leaving 13 bases between the germline ends. The CDR3 spans 15 residues. The germline gives CDR1 MNHNS, CDR2 SASEGT. The CDR3 sequence: CASSEAGWTGNTIYF. CDR3 coding DNA: TGTGCCAGCAGTGAGGCAGGGTGGACCGGAAACACCATATATTTT.

The chain carries TRBV4-3 and TRBJ2-1; 8 nucleotides agree with TRBD2. Per germline, CDR1 LGHNA and CDR2 YSLEER. V was pared by 2 bases and J by 5 bases, with 5 bases of the junction left unmatched. This CDR3 is 15 amino acids long. CDR3 coding DNA: TGCGCCAGCAGCCAAAGTAGCGGGATTAACAATGAGCAGTTCTTC. Translated: CASSQSSGINNEQFF.

The chain combines TRBV7-9 with TRBJ1-6, with TRBD1 matching 10 bases. The CDR3 is 15 amino acids. Germline V gene sequence: CDR1 SEHNR, CDR2 FQNEAQ (reference sequence). V shed 5 bases and J 7 bases; nucleotides not matched to a gene: 5. This CDR3 reads CASSHGTGENSPLHF. Written as DNA, the CDR3 is TGTGCCAGCAGCCATGGGACAGGGGAGAATTCACCCCTCCACTTT.

This chain uses TRBV7-8 with TRBJ1-1; D gene uncertain. The CDR3 totals 12 residues. The V gene lost 3 bases and the J gene lost 5 bases, with 7 bases spanning the gap. Per germline, CDR1 SGHVS and CDR2 FQNEAQ. The CDR3, as DNA: TGTGCCAGCAGCTTGTGGAGTACTGAAGCTTTCTTT. Its protein is CASSLWSTEAFF.

In nucleotides, the CDR3 is TGTGCCAGCAGCCCCCAGCGGGAATTAATGGGGGCAGATACGCAGTATTTT. It encodes CASSPQRELMGADTQYF. This sequence joins TRBV11-2 and TRBJ2-3; 7 bases map to TRBD2. The trim removed 5 bases at V and 4 bases at J, leaving 15 bases unmatched. The CDR3 spans 17 residues. The germline V gene encodes CDR1 SGHAT and CDR2 FQNNGV.

This chain links TRBV5-3 with TRBJ2-7, with 9 bases matching TRBD2. TRBV5-3 is classed as an ORF, of uncertain function. The CDR3 has 14 residues. V gave up 0 bases and J gave up 7 bases; unmatched junction bases: 5. CDR3 region: CARSLVAGAWEQYF. The CDR3, as DNA: TGTGCCAGAAGCTTGGTAGCGGGAGCTTGGGAGCAGTACTTC.

The rearrangement joins TRBV9 to TRBJ2-3; D unclear. The V and J ends lost 3 bases and 2 bases respectively, with 10 bases between them. CDR1 and CDR2 from the germline V gene are SGDLS and YYNGEE. The length of the CDR3 is 14 residues. CDR3 bases: TGTGCCAGCAGCGGCCCACTCTCCACAGATACGCAGTATTTT. It translates to CASSGPLSTDTQYF.

J is TRBJ1-6 and V is TRBV19, with D tentatively TRBD1 (6 bases). Between the trimmed V and J ends, which lost 1 base and 4 bases, there was a span of 11 bases. Germline-derived CDR1 and CDR2 are LNHDA and SQIVND (reference sequence). CDR3 size: 16 residues. The CDR3 DNA is TGTGCCAGTAGTATAGGATCGAGGGGGTATAATTCACCCCTCCACTTT. Translated: CASSIGSRGYNSPLHF.

The V and J genes are TRBV19 and TRBJ2-2, with TRBD1 matching over 11 bases. Germline V gene sequence: CDR1 LNHDA, CDR2 SQIVND (reference sequence). This CDR3 is 16 amino acids long. V was pared by 4 bases and J by 4 bases, with 5 bases of the junction left unmatched. CDR3 coding DNA: TGTGCCAGTAGTAATGGACAGGGGGCCTTCACCGGGGAGCTGTTTTTT. Translated: CASSNGQGAFTGELFF.

The CDR3 loop is CASRTTGAGNEQFF. CDR3 in DNA: TGTGCCAGCAGGACGACAGGGGCTGGGAATGAGCAGTTCTTC. The genes are TRBV2 and TRBJ2-1; TRBD1 matches 8 bases. Losses at the gene ends were 6 bases for V and 7 bases for J; bases not matched to a gene: 8. CDR3 length: 14 residues. The germline V gene has CDR1 SNHLY and CDR2 FYNNEI.

The J gene is TRBJ2-7, the V gene TRBV29-1; D is perhaps TRBD2 (6 bases). The germline V gene has CDR1 SQVTM and CDR2 ANQGSEA. The CDR3 contains 13 residues. Deletions cut 6 bases from V and 2 bases from J, with 14 bases between. The CDR3 DNA is TGCAGCGTGCCGACGGGGGACCCCTACGAGCAGTACTTC. It yields the protein CSVPTGDPYEQYF.

CDR3 DNA: TGCGCCAGCAGCGCCGACAGGGGCGGGATGAACACTGAAGCTTTCTTT. It encodes CASSADRGGMNTEAFF. This chain links TRBV5-1 with TRBJ1-1; 8 bases fit TRBD1. The CDR3 length is 16 residues. J was trimmed by 0 bases and V by 4 bases; bases with no gene match: 8. Germline V gene data show CDR1 as SGHRS and CDR2 as YFSETQ. Combining the CDR3 with reference TRBV5-1 and TRBJ1-1 gives the whole variable domain KAGVTQTPRYLIKTRGQQVTLSCSPISGHRSVSWYQQTPGQGLQFLFEYFSETQRNKGNFPGRFSGRQFSNSRSEMNVSTLELGDSALYLCASSADRGGMNTEAFFGQGTRLTVV.